This T cell receptor (beta chain) was obtained from a study of low-dose radiotherapy and immunotherapy resistance in tumors. Sample time point: after trial treatment. Treatment denoted: LDRT plus nivolumab, ipilimumab, low-dose cyclophosphamide and aspirin (RACIN trial). Alpha- and beta-chain coverage of first-strand cDNA came from TRAV- and TRBV-specific primers. It was with a constant-region primer and a V-primer adapter that TCRs were amplified over approximately 18 PCR cycles. TCRdb independently ran MiXCR on the reads; one entry per CDR3 protein. The table has 65,000 to 95,000 distinct CDR3 sequences, over 15% seen once. This clonotype was seen repeatedly, ten times or more. This CDR3 has 15 amino acids. Trimming cost V 4 bases and J 7 bases; bases outside gene matches: 9.

The receptor comes from a male donor with prostate cancer. The specimen was PBMCs, collected after low-dose radiotherapy plus immunotherapy. The chain recombines TRBV12-3 or TRBV12-4 with TRBJ2-2, with 7 nucleotides matching TRBD1. The DNA of the CDR3 is TGTGCCAGCAGTTCCCAAGGGGGCATAGGCGGGGAGCTGTTTTTT. Translating gives CASSSQGGIGGELFF.